Following are 18 T cell receptor beta chains from one sample sequenced in a study of CD8 T cells in Susac syndrome. About 0.45 to 1 ug RNA was reverse transcribed with random hexamers. One entry per CDR3 protein, called by TCRdb with MiXCR from the immunoSEQ multiplex PCR reads. The sample consists of around 150,000 distinct CDR3 sequences, around 93% of them appearing once. The specimen was CD8+ T cells from PBMCs. These TCRs come from a human donor with Susac syndrome.

V and J are TRBV4-1 and TRBJ2-3; D remains unclear. V was clipped by 3 bases and J by 2 bases, with 9 bases between them. Germline lookup yields CDR1 MGHRA and CDR2 YSYEKL. This CDR3 has 14 residues. CDR3 nucleotides: TGCGCCAGCAGCCAGTGGGCCAACACAGATACGCAGTATTTT. Translated: CASSQWANTDTQYF.

The V and J genes are TRBV3-1 and TRBJ2-1; 7 nucleotides match TRBD1. Germline V lookup: CDR1 LGHDT, CDR2 YNNKEL (reference sequence). The length of the CDR3 is 13 residues. V was pared by 4 bases and J by 10 bases, with 7 bases of the junction left unmatched. The CDR3 DNA follows: TGTGCCAGCAGCCTCGGGACAGACGGAGAGCAGTTCTTC. This translates into CASSLGTDGEQFF.

The chain combines TRBV7-9 with TRBJ1-5, with D possibly being TRBD1 (5 bases). This CDR3 comprises 14 residues. V lost 4 bases, J lost 5 bases, and 12 bases lay in between. Germline V lookup: CDR1 SEHNR, CDR2 FQNEAQ (reference sequence). The CDR3 nucleotides are TGTGCCAGCAGCTCCGAATCGGGACATCAGCCCCAGCATTTT. Its protein product is CASSSESGHQPQHF.

The chain recombines TRBV5-4 with TRBJ2-1, with 9 bases lining up with TRBD1. V lost 4 bases and J lost 7; bases outside the gene matches: 6. The CDR3 runs to 14 residues. Germline values: CDR1 SGHNT, CDR2 YYREEE (reference sequence). The CDR3 coding sequence is TGTGCCAGCAGCCTGACGACAGGGGGGAATGAGCAGTTCTTC. Translation: CASSLTTGGNEQFF.

The chain joins TRBV2 to TRBJ2-7; 7 nucleotides agree with TRBD2. This CDR3 comprises 14 residues. Germline CDR1 SNHLY, CDR2 FYNNEI. V was clipped by 3 bases and J by 5 bases; unmatched bases: 7. The CDR3, as DNA: TGTGCCAGCAGTGACCAGACTAGCACAGACGAGCAGTACTTC. Translation: CASSDQTSTDEQYF.

The V and J genes are TRBV9 and TRBJ2-6; the D gene is possibly TRBD1 (6 bases). Per germline, CDR1 SGDLS and CDR2 YYNGEE. The length of the CDR3 is 16 residues. Trimming cost V 0 bases and J 2 bases, with 9 bases left between them. This CDR3 reads CASSVAWGPGANVLTF. Written as DNA, the CDR3 is TGTGCCAGCAGCGTAGCTTGGGGGCCTGGGGCCAACGTCCTGACTTTC.

The chain uses TRBV4-1 and TRBJ2-7; D gene unclear. The CDR3 consists of 14 residues. The germline V gene has CDR1 MGHRA and CDR2 YSYEKL. Trimming left V 4 bases short and J 6 bases short, with 16 bases between. CDR3 protein: CASSPHPLLAEQYF. The CDR3 nucleotides are TGCGCCAGCAGCCCCCATCCCCTACTGGCCGAGCAGTACTTC.

This clonotype was recorded only once. The V and J genes are TRBV2 and TRBJ1-5, with D possibly TRBD1 on 6 matching bases. CDR1 is SNHLY and CDR2 is FYNNEI in the germline V gene. CDR3 length equals 15 residues. Deletions cut 5 bases from V and 2 bases from J, with 13 bases between. The DNA for the CDR3 is TGTGCCAGCAGTACCTACAGGGTAGGCAATCAGCCCCAGCATTTT. This translates into CASSTYRVGNQPQHF. Full variable domain (outside the CDR3, taken from reference TRBV2 and TRBJ1-5): EPEVTQTPSHQVTQMGQEVILRCVPISNHLYFYWYRQILGQKVEFLVSFYNNEISEKSEIFDDQFSVERPDGSNFTLKIRSTKLEDSAMYFCASSTYRVGNQPQHFGDGTRLSIL.

The rearrangement uses TRBV7-9 and TRBJ2-5; D possibly corresponds to TRBD1 (6 bases). The CDR3 consists of 12 residues. Germline V gene sequence: CDR1 SEHNR, CDR2 FQNEAQ (reference sequence). Trimming pared 8 bases from V and 1 base from J, leaving 8 bases between. CDR3 residues: CASPDSQETQYF. The CDR3 bases are TGTGCCAGCCCGGACAGCCAAGAGACCCAGTACTTC.

The sample holds one count of this clonotype. The chain employs TRBV4-1 and TRBJ2-1; the match to TRBD2 covers 9 bases. Germline V CDR1 and CDR2: MGHRA, YSYEKL. V trimming: 0 bases; J trimming: 0 bases; junction bases outside the gene matches: 6. The CDR3 runs to 18 residues. CDR3 in amino acids: CASSQDSSGMSSYNEQFF. The CDR3 nucleotides are TGCGCCAGCAGCCAAGATTCTAGCGGGATGAGCTCCTACAATGAGCAGTTCTTC.

V is TRBV11-1 and J is TRBJ2-7, with 11 bases that match TRBD2. The CDR3 covers 16 residues. Per germline, CDR1 SGHAT and CDR2 FQDESV (reference sequence). V was pared by 5 bases and J by 2 bases, with 8 bases of the junction left unmatched. Here the CDR3 reads CASSAVTSGSPYEQYF. DNA for the CDR3: TGTGCCAGCAGCGCAGTCACTAGCGGGAGTCCCTACGAGCAGTACTTC.

The rearrangement joins TRBV7-8 to TRBJ2-2; no clear D gene. There are 12 residues in the CDR3. Looked up from germline, CDR1 is SGHVS and CDR2 is FQNEAQ. Between the trimmed V and J ends, which lost 11 bases and 2 bases, there was a span of 9 bases. Written as DNA, the CDR3 is TGTGCCGAAATATCCAACACCGGGGAGCTGTTTTTT. Encoded protein: CAEISNTGELFF.

This clonotype was recorded a few times. This rearrangement joins TRBV4-1 to TRBJ1-1; D gene uncertain. Trimming shortened V by 1 base and J by 3 bases, and 9 bases separated the two germline ends. Germline loops: CDR1 MGHRA, CDR2 YSYEKL. CDR3 length: 14 residues. CDR3 protein: CASSQGVGDTEAFF. CDR3 in DNA: TGCGCCAGCAGCCAAGGTGTCGGTGACACTGAAGCTTTCTTT.

V usage is TRBV28 and J usage is TRBJ1-1; 7 bases line up with TRBD1. The CDR3 contains 14 residues. Germline values: CDR1 MDHEN, CDR2 SYDVKM. V gave up 11 bases and J gave up 0 bases; unmatched junction bases: 9. DNA of the CDR3: TGTGCCGTTTCAGGGGGGAGGCTGAACACTGAAGCTTTCTTT. It yields the protein CAVSGGRLNTEAFF.

This clonotype was counted once. The chain employs TRBV9 and TRBJ2-1; TRBD1 or TRBD2 may be the D gene (5 bases each). The germline V gene has CDR1 SGDLS and CDR2 YYNGEE. V lost 3 bases, J lost 4 bases, and 17 bases lay in between. The CDR3 length is 16 residues. CDR3 protein: CASSATGTSTYNEQFF. DNA of the CDR3: TGTGCCAGCAGCGCCACCGGGACGAGCACTTACAATGAGCAGTTCTTC. Based on the CDR3 plus reference TRBV9 and TRBJ2-1, the full variable domain is DSGVTQTPKHLITATGQRVTLRCSPRSGDLSVYWYQQSLDQGLQFLIQYYNGEERAKGNILERFSAQQFPDLHSELNLSSLELGDSALYFCASSATGTSTYNEQFFGPGTRLTVL.

V is TRBV20-1 and J is TRBJ2-1; TRBD2 matches at 16 bases. V was pared by 3 bases and J by 8 bases, with 25 bases of the junction left unmatched. This CDR3 comprises 22 residues. CDR1 is DFQATT, CDR2 SNEGSKA, per germline (reference sequence). The CDR3 protein is CSASGGLSEGLAGGPYSHEQFF. As DNA, the CDR3 is TGCAGTGCTAGCGGGGGTCTTTCAGAGGGACTAGCGGGAGGGCCTTATAGTCATGAGCAGTTCTTC.

This rearrangement joins TRBV27 to TRBJ2-3; D ambiguous. V was shortened by 5 bases and J by 5 bases, with 11 bases between the two germline ends. The CDR3 loop spans 13 amino acids. CDR1 MNHEY and CDR2 SMNVEV come from the germline V gene (reference sequence). The CDR3 nucleotides are TGTGCCAGCAGTCCATTATTCCGAGATACGCAGTATTTT. It encodes CASSPLFRDTQYF.

This clonotype appeared a single time. The chain recombines TRBV4-1 with TRBJ2-7; 9 bases fit TRBD1. This CDR3 is built from 16 residues. The J segment lost 1 base and the V segment lost 0 bases, leaving 4 bases of the junction unmatched. Germline V gene data show CDR1 as MGHRA and CDR2 as YSYEKL. CDR3 amino acids: CASSQDLGQGSYEQYF. CDR3 nucleotide sequence: TGCGCCAGCAGCCAAGATTTGGGACAGGGATCCTACGAGCAGTACTTC.